This TCR beta chain was captured by sequencing in a study of T cell responses to AZD1222 COVID-19 vaccine (dated by TCRdb to 2020 to 2022). Broadly, across the study: Because spike-specific TCR depth and breadth did not differ between the two schedules, AZD1222 recipients who got a second dose at roughly 4 weeks were pooled with those who got a second dose at roughly 12 weeks. A total of 230 to 250 trial participants underwent TCR sequencing, of whom around 200 received two doses of AZD1222 and some 25 received two doses of the MenACWY control vaccine. Trial participants were enrolled by age into subgroups of 18-55, 56-69 and 70-plus years, and about 150, 27 and 61 TCR-sequenced participants, respectively, were included in these subgroups.

General conclusions and limits of the study: Participants were mostly white British and included more females than males, and it was suggested by the authors that clonal diversity may have been underestimated. Spike-specific TCR breadth and depth rose significantly after two AZD1222 doses compared with day 0 and with MenACWY recipients. The 56-69-year group was small, and its depth increase did not reach significance, likely because of low power. CD4 TCRs associated with the vaccine covered the entire spike protein, and the dominant responses were in regions 160-218 and 743-854. Because no day 14 peak-response samples were available, repertoires were characterized only after the peak T cell response. Nearly half of unique spike-specific TCRs reportedly recognized epitopes outside regions mutated in the B.1.351 and B.1.1.7 variants. Conclusions about previously exposed vaccinees are limited because only six or seven AZD1222 recipients were SARS-CoV-2 seropositive at baseline.

Based on the germline V gene, the CDR1 and CDR2 sequences are SGHNT and YENEEA. Germline trimming amounts to 1 base on V and 4 bases on J, with 6 as the count of junction bases outside the gene matches. Inclusive of the bounding cysteine and phenylalanine, the CDR3 is 15 residues long. Solely the CDR3 DNA is kept, with 45 bases framed from the first base. The CDR3 regions of human TCRbeta chains were subjected to immunosequencing. The authors' analysis ran thus. TCRs in the repertoires were matched against a reference library of SARS-CoV-2-specific TCRs that had been generated with the MIRA antigen-specificity platform. Breadth was defined as the fraction of unique TCRs that were SARS-CoV-2-associated, and depth was defined as the fraction of total T cells that were SARS-CoV-2-associated. Using the MIRA data, each spike-specific TCR was assigned both to the spike region to which the TCR was reactive and to a CD4 or CD8 class. Log10-transformed breadth and depth values were compared by one-way ANOVA with Sidak's multiple comparisons tests. In TCRdb, the immuneACCESS table is reduced to in-frame sequences with V and J assigned. These tables do not hold every clone; where another copy was compared, an unresolved V gene accounts for under half, and the others remain unexplained. V and J calls and clone size come straight from that table; D and trimming were deduced from the DNA. Counted in this sample were approximately 120,000 clones; around 89% of them appeared once. Jointly, the top ten make up roughly 1.6% of the sample.

This specimen's time point label, per the study, means: baseline before first vaccination. The vaccinee samples were drawn from two UK trials, COV001 and COV002, one of which was a single-blind randomized controlled phase 2/3 trial testing AZD1222 (ChAdOx1 nCoV-19) in healthy adults. Trial participant PBMC samples were collected at day 0 and day 28 after the second dose for TCRbeta chain sequencing. Regarding this clone: It lacks a known antigen. Per-nucleotide qualities are absent, and no much larger clonotype sits a single base away.

In this chain, TRBV11-3 is recombined with TRBJ1-1; TRBD1 agrees with 7 junctional bases. The sequence came from an adult in good health. The sequencing here drew on peripheral blood, taken on day 0 of AZD1222 vaccination. CDR3 sequence: CASSLGISGGTEAFF. The nucleotide sequence reads as follows: TGTGCCAGCAGCTTAGGAATATCAGGGGGCACTGAAGCTTTCTTT.